Listed below are T cell receptor beta chains from one sample, sequenced in a study of T cells in localized non-small cell lung cancer. Profiling relied on immunoSEQ multiplex PCR, and the TCRdb table lists in-frame clones only, not all of them. This sample has over 30,000 clones, with 78% found just once. The source was peripheral blood, collected before any cancer treatment. Receptors were obtained from a male donor at least 60 years old with stage II squamous cell lung carcinoma. Both conserved end residues are part of each CDR3. A D gene is named only where the DNA matches it firmly. The listing skips clone size in some rows; elsewhere it reads once, few, many or a size class.

clone_size: -
j_call: TRBJ2-6
v_call: TRBV10-3
d_call: -
cdr3_aa: CAISESGSGANVLTF
cdr3_nt: TGTGCCATCAGTGAATCAGGCTCTGGGGCCAACGTCCTGACTTTC

clone_size: -
j_call: TRBJ1-6
v_call: TRBV2
d_call: -
cdr3_aa: CASSVTDSFNSPLHF
cdr3_nt: TGTGCCAGCAGTGTTACAGACTCTTTTAATTCACCCCTCCACTTT

clone_size: once
j_call: TRBJ2-7
v_call: TRBV11-3
d_call: -
cdr3_aa: CASSSPGDIPTYEQYF
cdr3_nt: TGTGCCAGCAGCTCCCCCGGAGACATCCCGACCTACGAGCAGTACTTC

clone_size: -
j_call: TRBJ2-5
v_call: TRBV18
d_call: -
cdr3_aa: CASSPSSPVETQYF
cdr3_nt: TGTGCCAGCTCACCGTCGTCGCCAGTAGAGACCCAGTACTTC

clone_size: -
j_call: TRBJ1-5
v_call: TRBV7-3
d_call: -
cdr3_aa: CASSLTYPGMYSNQPQHF
cdr3_nt: TGTGCCAGCAGCTTAACTTATCCGGGGATGTATAGCAATCAGCCCCAGCATTTT

clone_size: -
j_call: TRBJ1-5
v_call: TRBV6-5
d_call: -
cdr3_aa: CASSDPNQPQHF
cdr3_nt: TGTGCCAGCAGTGACCCCAATCAGCCCCAGCATTTT

clone_size: -
j_call: TRBJ1-1
v_call: TRBV2
d_call: -
cdr3_aa: CASSGIRGMGTEAFF
cdr3_nt: TGTGCCAGCAGTGGGATTCGGGGCATGGGCACTGAAGCTTTCTTT

clone_size: -
j_call: TRBJ2-3
v_call: TRBV5-1
d_call: TRBD1
cdr3_aa: CASRWGQTTDTQYF
cdr3_nt: TGCGCCAGCAGATGGGGACAGACCACAGATACGCAGTATTTT

clone_size: -
j_call: TRBJ1-4
v_call: TRBV2
d_call: TRBD1
cdr3_aa: CASTLQGADEKLFF
cdr3_nt: TGTGCCAGCACTTTACAGGGGGCAGATGAAAAACTGTTTTTT

clone_size: once
j_call: TRBJ2-3
v_call: TRBV14
d_call: -
cdr3_aa: CASSLRGAGADTQYF
cdr3_nt: TGTGCCAGCAGCCTTAGAGGGGCCGGGGCAGATACGCAGTATTTT

clone_size: -
j_call: TRBJ2-2
v_call: TRBV4-2
d_call: TRBD1
cdr3_aa: CASSQDWDRTNTGELFF
cdr3_nt: TGTGCCAGCAGCCAAGATTGGGACAGAACGAACACCGGGGAGCTGTTTTTT

clone_size: -
j_call: TRBJ2-7
v_call: TRBV5-1
d_call: TRBD2
cdr3_aa: CASSLIAGTYEQYF
cdr3_nt: TGCGCCAGCAGCTTGATAGCGGGAACCTACGAGCAGTACTTC

clone_size: -
j_call: TRBJ1-1
v_call: TRBV30
d_call: TRBD1
cdr3_aa: CAWSPYRARDRDGTEAFF
cdr3_nt: TGTGCCTGGAGTCCGTATCGAGCCCGGGACAGGGATGGAACTGAAGCTTTCTTT

clone_size: -
j_call: TRBJ1-1
v_call: TRBV5-4
d_call: -
cdr3_aa: CASSLGGGRPMNTEAFF
cdr3_nt: TGTGCCAGCAGCCTAGGCGGGGGCAGACCTATGAACACTGAAGCTTTCTTT

clone_size: -
j_call: TRBJ2-7
v_call: TRBV5-1
d_call: -
cdr3_aa: CASSLVGEGTGEQYF
cdr3_nt: TGCGCCAGCAGCTTGGTGGGGGAGGGGACAGGCGAGCAGTACTTC

clone_size: once
j_call: TRBJ2-2
v_call: TRBV11-2
d_call: -
cdr3_aa: CASSRRGNTGELFF
cdr3_nt: TGTGCCAGCTCTCGTCGGGGGAACACCGGGGAGCTGTTTTTT

clone_size: -
j_call: TRBJ2-5
v_call: TRBV27
d_call: -
cdr3_aa: CASSPLLTRKMGTQYF
cdr3_nt: TGTGCCAGCAGTCCCCTTTTGACACGAAAAATGGGGACCCAGTACTTC

clone_size: -
j_call: TRBJ2-7
v_call: TRBV4-1
d_call: -
cdr3_aa: CASSQGETPTYEQYF
cdr3_nt: TGCGCCAGCAGCCAAGGCGAGACACCGACCTACGAGCAGTACTTC

clone_size: -
j_call: TRBJ2-7
v_call: TRBV6-5
d_call: TRBD1
cdr3_aa: CASSIGTGYYEQYF
cdr3_nt: TGTGCCAGCAGTATCGGGACAGGCTACTACGAGCAGTACTTC

clone_size: few
j_call: TRBJ1-2
v_call: TRBV29-1
d_call: -
cdr3_aa: CSVEQGRFDYGYTF
cdr3_nt: TGCAGCGTTGAACAGGGTCGATTCGACTATGGCTACACCTTC

clone_size: -
j_call: TRBJ1-6
v_call: TRBV6-1
d_call: TRBD1
cdr3_aa: CASSPDRGLNSPLHF
cdr3_nt: TGTGCCAGCAGTCCCGACAGGGGCCTCAATTCACCCCTCCACTTT

clone_size: -
j_call: TRBJ1-1
v_call: TRBV5-6
d_call: -
cdr3_aa: CASSFVEKHMNTEAFF
cdr3_nt: TGTGCCAGCAGCTTTGTTGAGAAGCACATGAACACTGAAGCTTTCTTT

clone_size: -
j_call: TRBJ2-7
v_call: TRBV29-1
d_call: TRBD2
cdr3_aa: CSAVGRGTSGIRGSYEQYF
cdr3_nt: TGCAGCGCCGTGGGCAGAGGGACTAGCGGGATCAGAGGGTCCTACGAGCAGTACTTC

clone_size: -
j_call: TRBJ2-1
v_call: TRBV2
d_call: TRBD1
cdr3_aa: CASQTGGNEQFF
cdr3_nt: TGTGCCAGCCAAACAGGGGGCAATGAGCAGTTCTTC

clone_size: few
j_call: TRBJ1-6
v_call: TRBV30
d_call: -
cdr3_aa: CAWSGRQNNSPLHF
cdr3_nt: TGTGCCTGGAGTGGGAGACAGAATAATTCACCCCTCCACTTT

clone_size: -
j_call: TRBJ2-2
v_call: TRBV11-1
d_call: -
cdr3_aa: CASSLLATGELFF
cdr3_nt: TGTGCCAGCAGCTTACTAGCAACCGGGGAGCTGTTTTTT

clone_size: -
j_call: TRBJ2-2
v_call: TRBV9
d_call: -
cdr3_aa: CASSVDPRYTGELFF
cdr3_nt: TGTGCCAGCAGCGTAGATCCCAGATACACCGGGGAGCTGTTTTTT

clone_size: -
j_call: TRBJ2-2
v_call: TRBV7-7
d_call: TRBD1
cdr3_aa: CASSPRTGGTGELFF
cdr3_nt: TGTGCCAGCAGCCCCCGGACAGGGGGAACCGGGGAGCTGTTTTTT

clone_size: -
j_call: TRBJ1-5
v_call: TRBV19
d_call: -
cdr3_aa: CASSSQGYDQPQHF
cdr3_nt: TGTGCCAGTAGTAGCCAGGGATACGATCAGCCCCAGCATTTT

clone_size: few
j_call: TRBJ1-2
v_call: TRBV6-5
d_call: TRBD1
cdr3_aa: CASRRQGIYGYTF
cdr3_nt: TGTGCCAGCAGACGACAGGGAATTTATGGCTACACCTTC

clone_size: -
j_call: TRBJ2-7
v_call: TRBV7-2
d_call: -
cdr3_aa: CASSLGGPYMYF
cdr3_nt: TGTGCCAGCAGCTTAGGAGGCCCTTATATGTACTTC

clone_size: -
j_call: TRBJ1-1
v_call: TRBV5-1
d_call: TRBD1
cdr3_aa: CASGDRVTTEAFF
cdr3_nt: TGCGCCAGCGGAGACAGGGTTACCACTGAAGCTTTCTTT

clone_size: -
j_call: TRBJ2-1
v_call: TRBV7-3
d_call: TRBD2
cdr3_aa: CASSLFTSGSWDEQFF
cdr3_nt: TGTGCCAGCAGCTTATTTACTAGCGGGAGTTGGGATGAGCAGTTCTTC

clone_size: -
j_call: TRBJ1-3
v_call: TRBV5-1
d_call: -
cdr3_aa: CASSLEGQGHTGNTIYF
cdr3_nt: TGCGCCAGCAGCTTGGAGGGTCAGGGTCACACTGGAAACACCATATATTTT

clone_size: -
j_call: TRBJ1-2
v_call: TRBV6-4
d_call: TRBD1
cdr3_aa: CASSGGQNYGYTF
cdr3_nt: TGTGCCAGCAGTGGGGGACAGAACTATGGCTACACCTTC

clone_size: few
j_call: TRBJ1-1
v_call: TRBV7-3
d_call: -
cdr3_aa: CASSPEDSYTEAFF
cdr3_nt: TGTGCCAGCAGCCCAGAGGACAGCTACACTGAAGCTTTCTTT

clone_size: -
j_call: TRBJ2-5
v_call: TRBV6-6
d_call: -
cdr3_aa: CASRGQLQETQYF
cdr3_nt: TGTGCCAGCCGCGGACAGCTACAAGAGACCCAGTACTTC

clone_size: -
j_call: TRBJ2-5
v_call: TRBV11-3
d_call: TRBD2
cdr3_aa: CASSFEPGLPPRGDQETQYF
cdr3_nt: TGTGCCAGCAGCTTCGAACCGGGACTCCCACCACGGGGGGACCAAGAGACCCAGTACTTC

clone_size: -
j_call: TRBJ1-4
v_call: TRBV9
d_call: -
cdr3_aa: CASSTSEGGEKLFF
cdr3_nt: TGTGCCAGCAGCACCAGCGAAGGGGGGGAAAAACTGTTTTTT

clone_size: -
j_call: TRBJ2-7
v_call: TRBV6-5
d_call: -
cdr3_aa: CASSYHGVSYEQYF
cdr3_nt: TGTGCCAGCAGTTACCACGGAGTCTCCTACGAGCAGTACTTC

clone_size: -
j_call: TRBJ1-5
v_call: TRBV30
d_call: TRBD1
cdr3_aa: CAWGGQENQPQHF
cdr3_nt: TGTGCCTGGGGGGGACAGGAAAATCAGCCCCAGCATTTT

clone_size: -
j_call: TRBJ1-2
v_call: TRBV4-3
d_call: TRBD1
cdr3_aa: CASSHTRQGYGYTF
cdr3_nt: TGCGCCAGCAGCCATACCCGACAGGGGTATGGCTACACCTTC

clone_size: -
j_call: TRBJ1-1
v_call: TRBV6-5
d_call: -
cdr3_aa: CASSSRGGSTEAFF
cdr3_nt: TGTGCCAGCAGTTCGAGGGGGGGGAGCACTGAAGCTTTCTTT

clone_size: few
j_call: TRBJ2-5
v_call: TRBV7-3
d_call: -
cdr3_aa: CASSTRGVGQETQYF
cdr3_nt: TGTGCCAGCAGCACTAGGGGCGTGGGCCAAGAGACCCAGTACTTC

clone_size: -
j_call: TRBJ1-1
v_call: TRBV5-1
d_call: TRBD1
cdr3_aa: CASKSGTGSTEAFF
cdr3_nt: TGCGCCAGCAAGTCCGGGACAGGGAGCACTGAAGCTTTCTTT

clone_size: -
j_call: TRBJ2-7
v_call: TRBV7-3
d_call: -
cdr3_aa: CASSLTKGDYEQYF
cdr3_nt: TGTGCCAGCAGCTTAACGAAGGGGGACTACGAGCAGTACTTC

clone_size: -
j_call: TRBJ2-1
v_call: TRBV6-1
d_call: TRBD1
cdr3_aa: CASRNLDRATEQFF
cdr3_nt: TGTGCCAGCAGGAACCTCGACAGGGCGACTGAGCAGTTCTTC

clone_size: -
j_call: TRBJ2-3
v_call: TRBV5-5
d_call: -
cdr3_aa: CASSLSSGTDTQYF
cdr3_nt: TGTGCCAGCAGCTTGTCGAGCGGCACAGATACGCAGTATTTT

clone_size: -
j_call: TRBJ2-6
v_call: TRBV30
d_call: -
cdr3_aa: CAWSVIGANVLTF
cdr3_nt: TGTGCCTGGAGTGTGATTGGGGCCAACGTCCTGACTTTC

clone_size: -
j_call: TRBJ1-2
v_call: TRBV7-9
d_call: TRBD1
cdr3_aa: CASSKGTVYGYTF
cdr3_nt: TGTGCCAGCAGCAAAGGGACAGTCTATGGCTACACCTTC

clone_size: -
j_call: TRBJ1-1
v_call: TRBV6-5
d_call: -
cdr3_aa: CASSYSLGAFF
cdr3_nt: TGTGCCAGCAGTTACTCTCTGGGGGCTTTCTTT

clone_size: -
j_call: TRBJ1-4
v_call: TRBV6-6
d_call: TRBD1
cdr3_aa: CASSYAGTGNEKLFF
cdr3_nt: TGTGCCAGCAGTTACGCCGGGACAGGGAATGAAAAACTGTTTTTT

clone_size: -
j_call: TRBJ1-4
v_call: TRBV19
d_call: -
cdr3_aa: CASSQTWEQEKLFF
cdr3_nt: TGTGCCAGTAGTCAGACCTGGGAACAAGAAAAACTGTTTTTT

clone_size: few
j_call: TRBJ1-1
v_call: TRBV21-1
d_call: -
cdr3_aa: CASSKEPRTNTEAFF
cdr3_nt: TGTGCCAGCAGCAAAGAACCCAGGACTAACACTGAAGCTTTCTTT

clone_size: -
j_call: TRBJ2-4
v_call: TRBV5-1
d_call: -
cdr3_aa: CASSLVPSENIQYF
cdr3_nt: TGCGCCAGCAGCTTGGTTCCCTCTGAAAACATTCAGTACTTC

clone_size: -
j_call: TRBJ2-1
v_call: TRBV29-1
d_call: TRBD2
cdr3_aa: CSVVLAVASGNKFDEQFF
cdr3_nt: TGCAGCGTTGTTTTGGCGGTCGCTAGCGGGAATAAATTCGATGAGCAGTTCTTC

clone_size: once
j_call: TRBJ1-4
v_call: TRBV5-1
d_call: -
cdr3_aa: CASSNPPEKLFF
cdr3_nt: TGCGCCAGCAGCAACCCCCCTGAAAAACTGTTTTTT